Below, 20 T cell receptor beta chains from the same sample are listed, as sequenced in a study of immune heterogeneity within non-small cell lung tumors. TCR beta CDR3 regions came from multiplex PCR with 32 forward V and 13 reverse J primers. TCRdb used MiXCR to reprocess the multiplex PCR reads, holding one entry per CDR3 protein. The table has 7,200 or so distinct CDR3 sequences, roughly 21% seen once; the top ten hold 13% to 15%. Genomic DNA from bulk tumor acted as the template, and roughly 0.55 ug was loaded per sample. From each primary tumor, several far-apart biopsies were obtained during surgery. Those enrolled were patients newly diagnosed with untreated non-small cell lung cancer and undergoing curative surgery. Sequenced input: lung tumor tissue. The receptors were sampled from a man between 60 and 75 years old with non-small cell lung cancer.

Worth noting for this clonotype: This sequence may be a read error, since a much larger clone differs from it by one base. The chain links TRBV30 to TRBJ2-1, with 8 bases identical to TRBD2. The CDR3 is 14 residues long. In germline, CDR1 is GTSNPN, CDR2 SVGIG (reference sequence). CDR3 DNA sequence: TGTGCCTGTAGTGTATCTAGCGGGTTGAATGAGCAGTTCTTC. The encoded protein is CACSVSSGLNEQFF.

This clonotype occurred a few times. The junction departs from the called germline gene at one end, perhaps through a read error. The chain carries TRBV5-1 and TRBJ2-5, with TRBD1 as a possible D gene (6 bases). Germline V gives CDR1 SGHRS, CDR2 YFSETQ. The CDR3 consists of 15 residues. CDR3 residues: CASSANRVLSETQHF. The CDR3 DNA follows: TGCGCCAGCAGCGCCAACAGGGTCCTCAGCGAGACCCAGCACTTC.

Ten or more counts support this clonotype. CDR3 DNA: TGCAGTGCCATCAGAGGAGGAAGAGGGGGCACCTACAATGAGCAGTTCTTC. This gives the protein CSAIRGGRGGTYNEQFF. This chain connects TRBV20-1 to TRBJ2-1, with 7 bases lining up with TRBD1. The CDR3 runs 17 residues. V was clipped by 6 bases and J by 2 bases; unmatched bases: 16. From germline, CDR1 is DFQATT and CDR2 SNEGSKA (reference sequence).

By share of the sample, this clonotype is medium-sized. The chain joins TRBV27 to TRBJ2-1; maybe TRBD2 (7 bases). The CDR3 has 16 residues. Germline V lookup: CDR1 MNHEY, CDR2 SMNVEV (reference sequence). V gave up 6 bases and J gave up 12 bases, with 27 bases separating them. The CDR3 sequence is CASRGGGSRSYTGQFF. The DNA for the CDR3 is TGTGCCAGCAGAGGGGGGGGCAGCAGAAGCTACACGGGGCAGTTCTTC.

V gene TRBV12-3 or TRBV12-4 combines with J gene TRBJ2-1, with a weak D call TRBD2 (7 bases). The V and J ends lost 5 bases and 8 bases respectively, with 22 bases between them. CDR3 length: 16 residues. The DNA for the CDR3 is TGTGCCAGCAGTAGGGGGGGGGGGCCCAAAGGGGATGAGCAGTTCTTC. Protein sequence: CASSRGGGPKGDEQFF.

This clonotype is medium-sized (0.01 to 0.1%) within its sample. The chain recombines TRBV7-9 with TRBJ2-5; possible D gene TRBD1, 5 bases. The CDR3 has 14 amino acids. CDR1 is SEHNR, CDR2 FQNEAQ, per germline (reference sequence). Deletions cut 4 bases from V and 7 bases from J, with 16 bases between. CDR3 nucleotides: TGTGCCAGCAGCTCCCAGGGCGAGAAGAGGACCCAGTACTTC. This sequence encodes CASSSQGEKRTQYF. Using reference TRBV7-9 and TRBJ2-5 for the parts outside the CDR3, the full variable domain is DTGVSQNPRHKITKRGQNVTFRCDPISEHNRLYWYRQTLGQGPEFLTYFQNEAQLEKSRLLSDRFSAERPKGSFSTLEIQRTEQGDSAMYLCASSSQGEKRTQYFGPGTRLLVL.

This clonotype is deemed medium-sized (0.01 to 0.1%). In DNA form, the CDR3 reads TGCAGTGCCAGCGGGACTAGCGGGAGAGTCAGCGACAATGAGCAGTTCTTC. It yields the protein CSASGTSGRVSDNEQFF. This chain links TRBV20-1 with TRBJ2-1, with 14 bases lining up with TRBD2. Germline CDR1 reads DFQATT; CDR2 reads SNEGSKA (reference sequence). The CDR3 has 17 amino acids. V was clipped by 6 bases and J by 5 bases; unmatched bases: 12.

This clonotype was seen just once. At one of its ends the junction is not consistent with the germline gene, which may arise from a read error. The chain recombines TRBV5-4 with TRBJ2-1, with 9 bases lining up with TRBD2. Germline V gene sequence: CDR1 SGHNT, CDR2 YYREEE (reference sequence). The CDR3 consists of 14 residues. Here the CDR3 reads CASSLVAGGGNEQF. The CDR3 nucleotides read TGTGCCAGCAGCTTGGTGGCGGGAGGGGGGAATGAGCAGTTC. Full variable domain (remainder filled in from reference TRBV5-4 and TRBJ2-1): ETGVTQSPTHLIKTRGQQVTLRCSSQSGHNTVSWYQQALGQGPQFIFQYYREEENGRGNFPPRFSGLQFPNYSSELNVNALELDDSALYLCASSLVAGGGNEQFGPGTRLTVL.

By share, this clonotype counts as medium-sized. This chain uses TRBV6-1 with TRBJ2-7; TRBD2 matches at 8 bases. The ends lost 1 base at V and 4 bases at J; junction bases unmatched: 3. The length of the CDR3 is 14 residues. Germline CDR1 MNHNS, CDR2 SASEGT. CDR3 region: CASSEERGPYEQYF. The CDR3 nucleotides read TGTGCCAGCAGTGAAGAGCGGGGGCCGTACGAGCAGTACTTC.

By proportion, this clonotype is medium-sized. The chain combines TRBV27 with TRBJ2-1; D might be TRBD1 (5 bases). V gave up 1 base and J gave up 2 bases, with 18 bases separating them. Looked up from germline, CDR1 is MNHEY and CDR2 is SMNVEV (reference sequence). The CDR3 runs to 18 residues. CDR3 sequence reads: CASSLLGHGQLTYNEQFF. Here the CDR3 DNA reads TGTGCCAGCAGTTTATTGGGGCACGGACAACTAACCTACAATGAGCAGTTCTTC.

The sample holds many counts of this clonotype. This chain connects TRBV3-1 to TRBJ2-7, with TRBD1 identical over 9 bases. V shed 2 bases and J 0 bases; nucleotides not matched to a gene: 5. There are 16 residues in the CDR3. From germline, CDR1 is LGHDT and CDR2 YNNKEL (reference sequence). CDR3 loop: CASSQSGTGSSYEQYF. The CDR3 DNA sequence: TGTGCCAGCAGCCAATCCGGGACAGGGAGCTCCTACGAGCAGTACTTC.

By its share, this clonotype is medium-sized (0.01 to 0.1%). This chain links TRBV5-1 with TRBJ2-2; TRBD1 aligns across 9 bases. CDR1 SGHRS and CDR2 YFSETQ come from the germline V gene. With V trimmed by 0 bases and J by 1 base, 1 base remained unmatched. This CDR3 has 16 residues. CDR3 sequence (DNA): TGCGCCAGCAGCTTGGGGACAGGGGTGAACACCGGGGAGCTGTTTTTT. Translating it yields CASSLGTGVNTGELFF.

In its sample, this clonotype was seen many times. The CDR3 loop reads CASSKLAVQETQYF. The DNA of the CDR3 is TGCGCCAGCAGCAAACTAGCAGTCCAAGAGACCCAGTACTTC. V usage is TRBV5-1 and J usage is TRBJ2-5; D is perhaps TRBD2 (6 bases). This CDR3 is 14 amino acids long. In germline, CDR1 is SGHRS, CDR2 YFSETQ. V lost 4 bases and J lost 1, with 11 bases in between. The full variable domain, its missing parts supplied by reference TRBV5-1 and TRBJ2-5, is KAGVTQTPRYLIKTRGQQVTLSCSPISGHRSVSWYQQTPGQGLQFLFEYFSETQRNKGNFPGRFSGRQFSNSRSEMNVSTLELGDSALYLCASSKLAVQETQYFGPGTRLLVL.

This clonotype is labeled as medium-sized. The chain employs TRBV3-1 and TRBJ1-2; D not resolved. Trimming took 1 base from V and 5 from J, leaving 5 bases between them. This CDR3 comprises 12 residues. The germline gives CDR1 LGHDT, CDR2 YNNKEL (reference sequence). CDR3 residues: CASSQAPYGYTF. Written as DNA, the CDR3 is TGTGCCAGCAGCCAAGCTCCGTATGGCTACACCTTC.

Relative to its sample, this clonotype is medium-sized (0.01 to 0.1%). The chain employs TRBV3-1 and TRBJ2-7, with a weak D call TRBD1 (5 bases). CDR1 and CDR2 (germline): LGHDT, YNNKEL (reference sequence). Deletions cut 3 bases from V and 2 bases from J, with 20 bases between. The CDR3 is 17 residues long. CDR3 residues: CASSHVPAGSTTYEQYF. The CDR3 DNA follows: TGTGCCAGCAGCCATGTCCCCGCAGGGTCTACTACCTACGAGCAGTACTTC.

This clonotype is deemed medium-sized (0.01 to 0.1%). The rearrangement links TRBV3-1 to TRBJ1-4, with a tentative D call TRBD1 (5 bases). The CDR3 extends over 16 amino acids. The germline V and J ends were trimmed by 5 bases and 7 bases, with 20 bases remaining between them. The germline V gene has CDR1 LGHDT and CDR2 YNNKEL (reference sequence). This chain's CDR3 is CASSGILGGFGEKLFF. The CDR3 DNA follows: TGTGCCAGCAGCGGCATCCTTGGGGGGTTCGGTGAAAAACTGTTTTTT.

This clonotype is termed medium-sized. The V gene is TRBV18, the J gene TRBJ2-3; 13 bases are a match to TRBD2. In germline, CDR1 is KGHSH, CDR2 LQKENI. The V and J ends lost 6 bases and 3 bases, in that order; junction bases with no gene match: 3. This CDR3 comprises 15 residues. The CDR3 coding sequence is TGTGCCAGCTCGCCGGGACTAGCGGGGACAGATACGCAGTATTTT. The encoded protein is CASSPGLAGTDTQYF.

This clonotype has a count of ten or more. This chain connects TRBV27 to TRBJ2-4, with TRBD1 matching 12 bases. Germline CDR1 and CDR2: MNHEY and SMNVEV (reference sequence). The V and J ends lost 4 bases and 9 bases, in that order; junction bases with no gene match: 4. This CDR3 is built from 14 residues. The CDR3 loop is CASSSRDRGRIQYF. Written as DNA, the CDR3 is TGTGCCAGCAGTTCCCGGGACAGGGGGCGCATTCAGTACTTC.

This clonotype was detected many times. This chain connects TRBV13 to TRBJ2-2, with D possibly being TRBD1 (5 bases). CDR1 is PRHDT and CDR2 is FYEKMQ in the germline V gene (reference sequence). Trimming removed 5 bases at V and 6 bases at J, with 22 bases between. The CDR3 runs 17 residues. The CDR3 reads CASSPLTLRVGAGELFF. CDR3 nucleotide sequence: TGTGCCAGCAGCCCGCTTACCCTCAGGGTAGGAGCCGGGGAGCTGTTTTTT. The whole variable domain, filled in from reference TRBV13 and TRBJ2-2, reads AAGVIQSPRHLIKEKRETATLKCYPIPRHDTVYWYQQGPGQDPQFLISFYEKMQSDKGSIPDRFSAQQFSDYHSELNMSSLELGDSALYFCASSPLTLRVGAGELFFGEGSRLTVL.

This clonotype was seen ten or more times. The chain carries TRBV7-9 and TRBJ2-7, with TRBD2 matching over 8 bases. The CDR3 covers 18 residues. V shed 5 bases and J 5 bases; nucleotides not matched to a gene: 20. Per the germline V gene, CDR1 is SEHNR and CDR2 is FQNEAQ (reference sequence). The DNA for the CDR3 is TGTGCCAGCAGCCCCCCCTCCGTGATAGCGGGACTCCTGGACGAGCAGTACTTC. This translates into CASSPPSVIAGLLDEQYF.